Below, 32 T cell receptor beta chains from the same sample are listed, as sequenced in a study of blood T cells in healthy people across ages. Using a J-beta primer mix together with a sample-barcoded 5' primer, a second PCR was run for about 6 to 12 cycles. Each CDR3 protein is one row after TCRdb ran MiXCR on the 5' RACE reads. This sample has 1 million or so distinct CDR3 sequences; 35% to 50% occur once, and the top ten carry approximately 19%. The sequenced material came from blood. Source of these receptors: a woman aged 60 to 75 in good health.

This chain connects TRBV11-2 to TRBJ2-1; TRBD2 matches at 7 bases. In germline, CDR1 is SGHAT, CDR2 FQNNGV. V lost 6 bases to trimming and J lost 9 bases; unmatched junction nucleotides: 14. CDR3 length: 15 amino acids. The CDR3 coding sequence is TGTGCCAGCAGACCGGGGGGAGAATGGAATAGTGAGCAGTTCTTC. Amino acids: CASRPGGEWNSEQFF.

This clonotype appeared a single time. The chain has TRBV7-2 and TRBJ1-1, with D perhaps TRBD1 (5 bases). The V and J ends lost 5 bases and 4 bases respectively, with 14 bases between them. Germline V gives CDR1 SGHTA, CDR2 FQGNSA. The length of the CDR3 is 14 residues. The CDR3 region is CASSACGGSTEAFF. The CDR3 region has the DNA TGTGCCAGCAGCGCATGCGGGGGGAGCACTGAAGCTTTCTTT.

The count of this clonotype is one. The genes are TRBV3-1 and TRBJ1-4; 8 bases align to TRBD1. The CDR3 length is 15 residues. The V and J ends lost 1 base and 14 bases, in that order; junction bases with no gene match: 12. Germline V gives CDR1 LGHDT, CDR2 YNNKEL (reference sequence). The CDR3 is CASSQGGTGAGGLFF. CDR3 coding DNA: TGTGCCAGCAGCCAAGGAGGGACAGGAGCCGGTGGGCTGTTTTTT. The full variable domain, rest sourced from reference TRBV3-1 and TRBJ1-4, is DTAVSQTPKYLVTQMGNDKSIKCEQNLGHDTMYWYKQDSKKFLKIMFSYNNKELIINETVPNRFSPKSPDKAHLNLHINSLELGDSAVYFCASSQGGTGAGGLFFGSGTQLSVL.

The chain employs TRBV29-1 and TRBJ2-5; 8 bases map to TRBD2. V lost 6 bases to trimming and J lost 5 bases; unmatched junction nucleotides: 8. The germline CDR1 and CDR2 sequences are SQVTM and ANQGSEA. The CDR3 spans 13 residues. CDR3 DNA: TGCAGCGTCGGACTAGCTCTTACCGAGACCCAGTACTTC. Residues: CSVGLALTETQYF.

This chain connects TRBV27 to TRBJ2-4; D ambiguous. Judging by the DNA end, TRBJ2-7 fits better; the J call may be wrong. Germline V gene data show CDR1 as MNHEY and CDR2 as SMNVEV (reference sequence). The CDR3 consists of 16 residues. In DNA form, the CDR3 reads TGTGCCAGCAGTTTAAGACTCGGGCAGACAAACTACGAGCAGTACTTC. Translation gives CASSLRLGQTNYEQYF.

The chain recombines TRBV30 with TRBJ2-3; either TRBD1 or TRBD2 may supply D (5 bases each). The CDR3 contains 16 residues. The V end lost 4 bases, the J end lost 0 bases, and 17 bases lay between the germline ends. CDR1 and CDR2 (germline): GTSNPN, SVGIG (reference sequence). CDR3: CAWIHGRGHSTDTQYF. CDR3 sequence (DNA): TGTGCCTGGATCCACGGTCGGGGCCATAGCACAGATACGCAGTATTTT.

The rearrangement uses TRBV12-3 or TRBV12-4 and TRBJ2-4, with D tentatively TRBD1 (6 bases). The length of the CDR3 is 14 residues. The germline V and J ends were trimmed by 5 bases and 13 bases, with 21 bases remaining between them. CDR3 coding DNA: TGTGCCAGCAGTGCCGGGACACAGGGTAGGGAGCAGTACTTC. It encodes CASSAGTQGREQYF.

The chain is built from TRBV2 and TRBJ1-4; D gene uncertain. The CDR3 is 13 amino acids. The V and J ends lost 1 base and 7 bases respectively, with 7 bases between them. Germline CDR1 is SNHLY and CDR2 is FYNNEI. The CDR3 loop is CASSEGPSEKLFF. The CDR3 nucleotides are TGTGCCAGCAGTGAAGGACCGTCTGAAAAACTGTTTTTT.

In its sample, this clonotype was seen a few times. The CDR3 DNA reads TGTGCCAGCAGTTATGGGGCGGCACAAGAGACCCAGTACTTC. Protein sequence: CASSYGAAQETQYF. The chain combines TRBV6-2 or TRBV6-3 with TRBJ2-5; possibly TRBD1 for D (5 bases). The CDR3 extends over 14 amino acids. V gave up 3 bases and J gave up 2 bases, with 10 bases separating them. Germline CDR1 and CDR2: MNHEY and SVGEGT.

The rearrangement uses TRBV18 and TRBJ2-4; 10 positions match TRBD2. The last part of the DNA fits TRBJ2-7 better; the J call may be wrong. The CDR3 has 15 amino acids. CDR1 is KGHSH and CDR2 is LQKENI in the germline V gene. The CDR3 loop is CASSPRTSGYYEQYF. Written as DNA, the CDR3 is TGTGCCAGCTCACCACGGACTAGCGGATATTACGAGCAGTACTTC.

This clonotype appeared once. J is TRBJ2-5 and V is TRBV5-1; 13 nucleotides line up with TRBD2. The J call may be wrong; the DNA end is better matched by TRBJ2-7. The CDR3 runs 15 residues. Germline values: CDR1 SGHRS, CDR2 YFSETQ. The chain's CDR3 is CASSPLAGGPSEQYF. The DNA of the CDR3 is TGCGCCAGCAGCCCACTAGCGGGAGGGCCAAGCGAGCAGTACTTC.

This rearrangement joins TRBV27 to TRBJ2-2, with 7 bases lining up with TRBD1. After removal of 0 bases from V and 4 bases from J, the junction contained 8 bases not matched to a gene. This CDR3 has 17 amino acids. The V gene's germline CDR1 is MNHEY and CDR2 SMNVEV (reference sequence). CDR3 sequence: CASSLSPDRSVTGELFF. Written as DNA, the CDR3 is TGTGCCAGCAGTTTATCCCCGGACAGGAGCGTCACCGGGGAGCTGTTTTTT.

This clonotype showed up just a few times. This chain links TRBV6-2 or TRBV6-3 with TRBJ2-7; TRBD2 matches 7 bases. Germline CDR1 reads MNHEY; CDR2 reads SVGEGT. J lost 2 bases, V lost 5 bases, and 9 bases had no gene match. The CDR3 totals 15 residues. In DNA form, the CDR3 reads TGTGCCAGCAGTGGGCCGGGACTACCGACCTACGAGCAGTACTTC. Translation: CASSGPGLPTYEQYF.

The rearrangement links TRBV4-1 to TRBJ2-1; 7 nucleotides match TRBD2. This CDR3 is built from 14 residues. The J segment lost 9 bases and the V segment lost 4 bases, leaving 9 bases of the junction unmatched. Germline CDR1 reads MGHRA; CDR2 reads YSYEKL. Written as DNA, the CDR3 is TGCGCCAGCAGCCCCCGGGGGACTATGGGTGAGCAGTTCTTC. The encoded protein is CASSPRGTMGEQFF.

The rearrangement joins TRBV24-1 to TRBJ2-7; D not certain. CDR1 is KGHDR and CDR2 is SFDVKD in the germline V gene. This CDR3 is built from 12 residues. V lost 7 bases and J lost 0, with 6 bases in between. CDR3 coding DNA: TGTGCCACCAGGGGGTCCTCCTACGAGCAGTACTTC. It encodes CATRGSSYEQYF.

This clonotype was found a few times. The CDR3 spells CSAPDRRYGYTF. As DNA, the CDR3 is TGCAGTGCTCCGGACAGGCGCTATGGCTACACCTTC. The chain recombines TRBV20-1 with TRBJ1-2; 7 bases match TRBD1. CDR1 and CDR2 (germline): DFQATT, SNEGSKA (reference sequence). CDR3 length: 12 amino acids. Losses at the gene ends were 5 bases for V and 4 bases for J; bases not matched to a gene: 4.

This clonotype has ten or more counts. The gene calls are TRBV29-1 and TRBJ1-2, with TRBD1 as a possible D gene (5 bases). Between the trimmed V and J ends, which lost 3 bases and 4 bases, there was a span of 12 bases. There are 13 residues in the CDR3. Germline CDR1 and CDR2: SQVTM and ANQGSEA. CDR3 loop: CSVDPGGTYGYTF. DNA for the CDR3: TGCAGCGTTGATCCGGGGGGTACCTATGGCTACACCTTC.

The CDR3 DNA reads TGCAGTGCTAGAAGCAGGGGGCTAAGGGATAGTGAAAAACTGTTTTTT. Protein sequence: CSARSRGLRDSEKLFF. The chain is built from TRBV20-1 and TRBJ1-4; 8 bases line up with TRBD1. Germline V gene data show CDR1 as DFQATT and CDR2 as SNEGSKA (reference sequence). The CDR3 length is 16 residues. V was clipped by 2 bases and J by 7 bases; unmatched bases: 12.

This clonotype was seen once. A junction end diverges from the germline sequence, so it may reflect a read error. The chain links TRBV20-1 to TRBJ2-3; 10 bases map to TRBD2. CDR1 is DFQATT and CDR2 is SNEGSKA in the germline V gene (reference sequence). CDR3 length equals 18 residues. The CDR3 sequence is CSASRGAASGRGTDTEYF. CDR3 DNA sequence: TGCAGTGCTAGTAGAGGCGCGGCTAGCGGGAGAGGCACAGATACGGAGTATTTT.

To note about this clonotype: The junction and the germline gene differ at one end; a read error may be behind it. V is TRBV12-3 or TRBV12-4 and J is TRBJ2-3, with D perhaps matching TRBD2 (6 bases). CDR3 length: 15 amino acids. The CDR3 sequence: CASSLWRAGADTRYF. DNA for the CDR3: TGTGCCAGCAGCTTATGGAGGGCCGGGGCGGATACGCGGTATTTT.

The genes are TRBV9 and TRBJ1-2, with 7 bases fitting TRBD1. This CDR3 contains 15 residues. V lost 1 base and J lost 4; bases outside the gene matches: 7. Germline assignment: CDR1 SGDLS and CDR2 YYNGEE. In DNA, the CDR3 is TGTGCCAGCAGCGTAAGTGGGACAGTCGTCTATGGCTACACCTTC. Translation gives CASSVSGTVVYGYTF.

This clonotype occurred a few times. V usage is TRBV24-1 and J usage is TRBJ2-1; D might be TRBD2 (6 bases). Germline CDR1 and CDR2: KGHDR and SFDVKD. V gave up 5 bases and J gave up 9 bases, with 13 bases separating them. This CDR3 contains 13 residues. CDR3 amino acids: CATSVPSAAEQFF. The CDR3 DNA reads TGTGCCACCAGTGTCCCTAGCGCGGCTGAGCAGTTCTTC.

The V call is TRBV15, the J call TRBJ2-5, with 7 bases identical to TRBD2. The germline CDR1 and CDR2 sequences are LNHNV and YYDKDF (reference sequence). V trimming: 0 bases; J trimming: 7 bases; junction bases outside the gene matches: 11. The CDR3 sequence is 16 residues long. Here the CDR3 DNA reads TGTGCCACCAGCAGAGAGGCTAGCGGAACGTTCCGGACCCAGTACTTC. Encoded protein: CATSREASGTFRTQYF.

This chain links TRBV20-1 with TRBJ2-1; a possible D gene is TRBD2 (5 bases). This CDR3 spans 14 amino acids. Germline CDR1 and CDR2: DFQATT and SNEGSKA (reference sequence). Trimming left V 3 bases short and J 0 bases short, with 9 bases between. CDR3 bases: TGCAGTGCTAGGAGGACTTCCTCCTACAATGAGCAGTTCTTC. Residues: CSARRTSSYNEQFF.

This clonotype has just one count. Sequence at one end of the junction differs from germline and may be a read error. The chain combines TRBV6-2 or TRBV6-3 with TRBJ2-1, with 7 bases aligning to TRBD1. The CDR3 consists of 15 residues. Germline V CDR1 and CDR2: MNHEY, SVGEGT. CDR3 region: CACSYRGGGYNEQFF. DNA of the CDR3: TGTGCCTGCAGTTACAGAGGGGGCGGCTACAATGAGCAGTTCTTC.

The V gene is TRBV5-1, the J gene TRBJ1-1, with D possibly being TRBD1 (5 bases). Germline V lookup: CDR1 SGHRS, CDR2 YFSETQ. CDR3 size: 14 residues. The ends were cut back, 6 bases at V and 0 bases at J, with 12 bases in the middle. CDR3 bases: TGCGCCAGCAAAGAGGGGCCTCTGAACACTGAAGCTTTCTTT. Amino acids: CASKEGPLNTEAFF.

The sample holds a few counts of this clonotype. The chain is built from TRBV20-1 and TRBJ1-2; 10 positions agree with TRBD1. Germline V gene lookup returns CDR1 DFQATT and CDR2 SNEGSKA (reference sequence). The CDR3 contains 16 residues. Trimming at V came to 4 bases and at J to 3 bases, leaving 11 bases not matched to a gene. The CDR3 nucleotides read TGCAGTGCTATGCTCCCGGACAGGGGGGCCTACTATGGCTACACCTTC. The encoded protein is CSAMLPDRGAYYGYTF.

The chain recombines TRBV6-5 with TRBJ2-1; no reliable D call. CDR1 is MNHEY, CDR2 SVGAGI, per germline. V was shortened by 2 bases and J by 1 base, with 9 bases between the two germline ends. The CDR3 runs to 15 residues. The CDR3 region is CASSYGVTSYNEQFF. The CDR3 DNA is TGTGCCAGCAGTTACGGGGTAACGTCCTACAATGAGCAGTTCTTC.

This clonotype has a handful of counts. V usage is TRBV20-1 and J usage is TRBJ2-3; 7 nucleotides line up with TRBD2. V gave up 5 bases and J gave up 4 bases; unmatched junction bases: 3. Germline values: CDR1 DFQATT, CDR2 SNEGSKA (reference sequence). The CDR3 totals 12 residues. DNA of the CDR3: TGCAGTGCTCGAAGCGGGGCAGATACGCAGTATTTT. This encodes CSARSGADTQYF.

This chain connects TRBV12-3 or TRBV12-4 to TRBJ2-1, with 7 bases matching TRBD1. The CDR3 runs 18 residues. V lost 8 bases and J lost 8; bases outside the gene matches: 24. Here the CDR3 reads CASGRQGDPLGKSHEQFF. The CDR3, as DNA: TGTGCCAGCGGTCGACAGGGCGATCCCCTAGGTAAGAGCCATGAGCAGTTCTTC.

This clonotype was recorded at least ten times. The genes are TRBV6-5 and TRBJ2-7, with a weak D call TRBD2 (6 bases). The CDR3 sequence is 12 residues long. Germline values: CDR1 MNHEY, CDR2 SVGAGI. Between the trimmed V and J ends, which lost 2 bases and 6 bases, there was a span of 8 bases. The CDR3 DNA reads as TGTGCCAGCAGTTACCTGGGAGGCGAGCAGTACTTC. This sequence encodes CASSYLGGEQYF.

The chain joins TRBV12-3 or TRBV12-4 to TRBJ2-7, with D maybe TRBD2 (5 bases). The CDR3 sequence is 14 residues long. The ends were cut back, 8 bases at V and 0 bases at J, with 14 bases in the middle. CDR3 sequence reads: CASGPGFSSYEQYF. The CDR3 DNA follows: TGTGCCAGCGGGCCGGGGTTCAGCTCCTACGAGCAGTACTTC.